This is a list of T cell receptor beta chains from one sample in a study of somatic mutations in cytotoxic T cells in rheumatoid arthritis. Clones were sequenced by immunoSEQ multiplex PCR, and TCRdb holds only the in-frame ones, with some missing. The sample yields about 5,800 clones, roughly 82% seen once. Sequenced input: CD8+ T cells sorted from blood. Receptor source: a woman in her fifties or sixties with rheumatoid arthritis. Each CDR3 is given with its conserved first and last residue. Each record gives: J gene, D gene, V gene, clone size, CDR3 DNA, CDR3 protein. The D gene is left open where the match is weak. Clone sizes are given selectively: once, few, many, or a class where the clone is expanded.

j_gene: TRBJ2-7; d_gene: TRBD1; v_gene: TRBV5-4; abundance: .; CDR3nt: TGTGCCAGCAGCTTGAGGACAGGTAACTACGAGCAGTACTTC; CDR3aa: CASSLRTGNYEQYF
j_gene: TRBJ2-3; d_gene: .; v_gene: TRBV6-5; abundance: once; CDR3nt: TGTGCCATCCGAGGCGCGGGGCCCCAAGATACGCAGTATTTT; CDR3aa: CAIRGAGPQDTQYF
j_gene: TRBJ2-2; d_gene: TRBD2; v_gene: TRBV9; abundance: once; CDR3nt: TGTGCCAGCAGCGCCTCGTGGGGGGGTGGCACCGGGGAGCTGTTTTTT; CDR3aa: CASSASWGGGTGELFF
j_gene: TRBJ2-1; d_gene: TRBD2; v_gene: TRBV7-8; abundance: .; CDR3nt: TGTGCCAGCAGCTTGGGACTAGCGGGATTCACTGAGCAGTTCTTC; CDR3aa: CASSLGLAGFTEQFF
j_gene: TRBJ2-7; d_gene: TRBD1; v_gene: TRBV6-1; abundance: .; CDR3nt: TGTGCCAGCAGTGAGGGACAGGGGGCGGTCTACGAGCAGTACTTC; CDR3aa: CASSEGQGAVYEQYF
j_gene: TRBJ1-3; d_gene: .; v_gene: TRBV21-1; abundance: once; CDR3nt: TGTGCCAGCACCTCCACGGGTTGTGGAAACACCATATATTTT; CDR3aa: CASTSTGCGNTIYF
j_gene: TRBJ2-1; d_gene: TRBD2; v_gene: TRBV23-1; abundance: .; CDR3nt: TGCGCCAGCAGTCACGGTAGCGGGAACCCTAAACCGAAAAATGAGCAGTTCTTC; CDR3aa: CASSHGSGNPKPKNEQFF
j_gene: TRBJ1-1; d_gene: .; v_gene: TRBV7-8; abundance: .; CDR3nt: TGTGCCAGCAGCCCGGGGTTTGGCGGGGGCACTGAAGCTTTCTTT; CDR3aa: CASSPGFGGGTEAFF
j_gene: TRBJ2-4; d_gene: .; v_gene: TRBV6-1; abundance: .; CDR3nt: TGTGCCAGCATTAACTGGTTCAAAAACATTCAGTACTTC; CDR3aa: CASINWFKNIQYF
j_gene: TRBJ1-1; d_gene: TRBD1; v_gene: TRBV11-1; abundance: .; CDR3nt: TGTGCCAGCAGCTCTGACAGGGGGGCGAATGAAGCTTTCTTT; CDR3aa: CASSSDRGANEAFF
j_gene: TRBJ2-3; d_gene: TRBD2; v_gene: TRBV5-6; abundance: .; CDR3nt: TGTGCCAGCAGCCTTAGCGGGGGGGACACAGATACGCAGTATTTT; CDR3aa: CASSLSGGDTDTQYF
j_gene: TRBJ1-2; d_gene: .; v_gene: TRBV19; abundance: .; CDR3nt: TGTGCCAGTAGTCCAACCCCGACAGGCAACTATGGCTACACCTTC; CDR3aa: CASSPTPTGNYGYTF
j_gene: TRBJ2-3; d_gene: .; v_gene: TRBV28; abundance: .; CDR3nt: TGTGCCAGCACCGATGCAGGGGCAGATACGCAGTATTTT; CDR3aa: CASTDAGADTQYF
j_gene: TRBJ2-3; d_gene: .; v_gene: TRBV6-5; abundance: few; CDR3nt: TGTGCCAGCAGTTCCCTGCGGCCAGGGGATACGCAGTATTTT; CDR3aa: CASSSLRPGDTQYF
j_gene: TRBJ1-1; d_gene: .; v_gene: TRBV29-1; abundance: .; CDR3nt: TGCAGCGTTGAGGAGGGGCCGAACACTGAAGCTTTCTTT; CDR3aa: CSVEEGPNTEAFF
j_gene: TRBJ2-3; d_gene: .; v_gene: TRBV2; abundance: .; CDR3nt: TGTGCCAGCAGTGGACTTAGCGTTAGCACAGATACGCAGTATTTT; CDR3aa: CASSGLSVSTDTQYF
j_gene: TRBJ2-7; d_gene: .; v_gene: TRBV29-1; abundance: .; CDR3nt: TGCAGCGTTGAAGATGGGCAGGTCTACGAGCAGTACTTC; CDR3aa: CSVEDGQVYEQYF
j_gene: TRBJ1-1; d_gene: .; v_gene: TRBV28; abundance: few; CDR3nt: TGTGCCAGCAGTTCACCAGTGAACACTGAAGCTTTCTTT; CDR3aa: CASSSPVNTEAFF
j_gene: TRBJ2-2; d_gene: TRBD2; v_gene: TRBV7-6; abundance: .; CDR3nt: TGTGCTAGCGGGGCTACGAACACCGGGGAGCTGTTTTTT; CDR3aa: CASGATNTGELFF
j_gene: TRBJ1-1; d_gene: .; v_gene: TRBV27; abundance: .; CDR3nt: TGTGCCAGCAGTCCTACCATCTGGTCTGAAGCTTTCTTT; CDR3aa: CASSPTIWSEAFF
j_gene: TRBJ2-7; d_gene: TRBD2; v_gene: TRBV9; abundance: medium-sized; CDR3nt: TGTGCCAGCAGCGTAGCGGGGGGGCCTTCCTACGAGCAGTACTTC; CDR3aa: CASSVAGGPSYEQYF
j_gene: TRBJ1-1; d_gene: .; v_gene: TRBV27; abundance: .; CDR3nt: TGTGCCAGCAGTCTCCGGGGGGGCCGTGAAGCTTTCTTT; CDR3aa: CASSLRGGREAFF
j_gene: TRBJ2-1; d_gene: .; v_gene: TRBV30; abundance: .; CDR3nt: TGTGCCTGGAGTGGGGTCCTTACCACAGGAAAATATAGTCTTGGGCAGTTCTTC; CDR3aa: CAWSGVLTTGKYSLGQFF
j_gene: TRBJ2-7; d_gene: .; v_gene: TRBV27; abundance: .; CDR3nt: TGTGCCAGCAGTATTGCAAGGAGCTCCTACGAGCAGTACTTC; CDR3aa: CASSIARSSYEQYF
j_gene: TRBJ1-4; d_gene: .; v_gene: TRBV27; abundance: .; CDR3nt: TGTGCCACCAGCCCGACAGCAACTAATGAAAAACTGTTTTTT; CDR3aa: CATSPTATNEKLFF
j_gene: TRBJ1-1; d_gene: .; v_gene: TRBV6-1; abundance: .; CDR3nt: TGTGCCACCTTCAGGGGGAACACTGAAGCTTTCTTT; CDR3aa: CATFRGNTEAFF
j_gene: TRBJ2-5; d_gene: TRBD2; v_gene: TRBV4-1; abundance: .; CDR3nt: TGCGCCAGCAGCCTTAGCGGGGGCGGGAGTGGAGAGACCCAGTACTTC; CDR3aa: CASSLSGGGSGETQYF
j_gene: TRBJ2-3; d_gene: TRBD1; v_gene: TRBV30; abundance: .; CDR3nt: TGCGGCGGGGACAGGGGGGCAGATACGCAGTATTTT; CDR3aa: CGGDRGADTQYF
j_gene: TRBJ2-3; d_gene: .; v_gene: TRBV27; abundance: few; CDR3nt: TGTGCCAGCAGTATGGGGGCAGGGACAGATACGCAGTATTTT; CDR3aa: CASSMGAGTDTQYF
j_gene: TRBJ1-5; d_gene: .; v_gene: TRBV4-1; abundance: .; CDR3nt: TGCGCCAGCAGCCAACTAAGCAATCAGCCCCAGCATTTT; CDR3aa: CASSQLSNQPQHF
j_gene: TRBJ2-7; d_gene: TRBD1; v_gene: TRBV4-1; abundance: .; CDR3nt: TGCGCCAGCAGCCCTCAACGGGGACAGATCTACGAGCAGTACTTC; CDR3aa: CASSPQRGQIYEQYF
j_gene: TRBJ1-2; d_gene: .; v_gene: TRBV15; abundance: .; CDR3nt: TGTGCCACCAGCAGAGAAGAGGGTGATGGCTACACCTTC; CDR3aa: CATSREEGDGYTF
j_gene: TRBJ2-5; d_gene: TRBD1; v_gene: TRBV11-2; abundance: .; CDR3nt: TGTGCCAGCAGCTTAGTGGGGACAGGGGGTAGAAAGACCCAGTACTTC; CDR3aa: CASSLVGTGGRKTQYF